This T cell receptor (beta chain) appears in the sequencing data of a study of T cell responses to AZD1222 COVID-19 vaccine. Study observations and caveats: Only 5 to 7 individuals given AZD1222 were seropositive at baseline. The study found vaccine-associated CD4 TCRs spanning spike, dominant at 160-218 and 743-854. The sample set comprised mostly white British donors with more females, and clonal diversity was possibly underestimated.

Regarding this clone: Its antigen is not identified.

Clones were sequenced by immunoSEQ multiplex PCR, and TCRdb holds only the in-frame ones, with some missing. The sample has roughly 150,000 clones, around nine tenths seen once. The CDR3 is 13 amino acids. V was clipped by 6 bases and J by 1 base; unmatched bases: 2. Per the germline V gene, CDR1 is SGHNT and CDR2 is YENEEA. This receptor was identified in an adult who received the AZD1222 COVID-19 vaccine. This rearrangement joins TRBV11-3 to TRBJ1-1, with TRBD1 matching over 7 bases. The sample here was peripheral blood, taken 28 days after the second AZD1222 dose. CDR3 nucleotides: TGTGCCAGCAGTAGACAGGGGAACACTGAAGCTTTCTTT. It encodes CASSRQGNTEAFF.